Each of the 26 T cell receptor beta chains below was sequenced from the same sample in a study of shared clonotypes between healthy human individuals. CD45RO-negative, CCR7-selected cells formed the naive CD8 fraction, which excluded terminally differentiated effector memory CD45RA+ cells. Profiled with immunoSEQ multiplex PCR; TCRdb holds only in-frame clones, not every one. This table holds around 2,000,000 clones, roughly 95% found once. Source material: naive CD8+ T cells sorted from blood. These receptors all come from a man aged 18 to 35 in good health.

The gene calls are TRBV5-1 and TRBJ2-7; unclear D gene. Trimming removed 0 bases at V and 2 bases at J, with 9 bases between. Germline V gives CDR1 SGHRS, CDR2 YFSETQ. The CDR3 length is 14 residues. The CDR3 sequence: CASSLDGAPYEQYF. As DNA, the CDR3 is TGCGCCAGCAGCTTGGATGGAGCCCCCTACGAGCAGTACTTC. Full variable domain (remainder filled in from reference TRBV5-1 and TRBJ2-7): KAGVTQTPRYLIKTRGQQVTLSCSPISGHRSVSWYQQTPGQGLQFLFEYFSETQRNKGNFPGRFSGRQFSNSRSEMNVSTLELGDSALYLCASSLDGAPYEQYFGPGTRLTVT.

DNA of the CDR3: TGTGCCAGCAGCGTAGCGGGAGGGGACACAGATACGCAGTATTTT. Encoded protein: CASSVAGGDTDTQYF. J is TRBJ2-3 and V is TRBV9; TRBD2 agrees at 8 bases. CDR3 length: 15 residues. Germline V gene lookup returns CDR1 SGDLS and CDR2 YYNGEE. J lost 2 bases, V lost 0 bases, and 2 bases had no gene match.

The chain employs TRBV5-1 and TRBJ2-2, with 7 bases that match TRBD1. Germline CDR1 is SGHRS and CDR2 is YFSETQ. The CDR3 is 17 residues long. Losses at the gene ends were 4 bases for V and 0 bases for J; bases not matched to a gene: 9. The CDR3 region is CASSPGPGQTNTGELFF. CDR3 sequence (DNA): TGCGCCAGCAGCCCCGGACCGGGACAGACGAACACCGGGGAGCTGTTTTTT.

This sequence joins TRBV27 and TRBJ2-2; 7 bases fit TRBD1. Germline V CDR1 and CDR2: MNHEY, SMNVEV (reference sequence). V was clipped by 8 bases and J by 7 bases; unmatched bases: 16. CDR3 size: 16 residues. In DNA, the CDR3 is TGTGCCAGCTCACCGGCGACAGGGAGTTTGATCGGGGAGCTGTTTTTT. It translates to CASSPATGSLIGELFF.

The J gene is TRBJ1-1, the V gene TRBV27; D is unclear. V was shortened by 5 bases and J by 2 bases, with 15 bases between the two germline ends. The length of the CDR3 is 15 residues. Germline V gives CDR1 MNHEY, CDR2 SMNVEV (reference sequence). The CDR3 loop reads CASSPRSEGNTEAFF. CDR3 sequence (DNA): TGTGCCAGCAGTCCGAGGAGTGAGGGAAACACTGAAGCTTTCTTT.

J is TRBJ2-2 and V is TRBV9; no clear D. Germline V gene sequence: CDR1 SGDLS, CDR2 YYNGEE. This CDR3 is 15 amino acids long. The ends were cut back, 2 bases at V and 5 bases at J, with 13 bases in the middle. CDR3 in amino acids: CASSVAGFLTGELFF. CDR3 nucleotide sequence: TGTGCCAGCAGCGTGGCCGGGTTCCTGACCGGGGAGCTGTTTTTT.

The CDR3 DNA follows: TGTGCCAGCAGTTTAATTTGGACCCTCGGGGGAAGGACCTATAATTCACCCCTCCACTTT. This codes for CASSLIWTLGGRTYNSPLHF. The rearrangement uses TRBV28 and TRBJ1-6; tentative D call: TRBD1 (5 bases). CDR3 length: 20 residues. V lost 2 bases and J lost 2, with 22 bases in between. Per the germline V gene, CDR1 is MDHEN and CDR2 is SYDVKM.

The chain uses TRBV15 and TRBJ1-5, with 8 bases aligning to TRBD1. In germline, CDR1 is LNHNV, CDR2 YYDKDF (reference sequence). The CDR3 is made up of 14 amino acids. V shed 5 bases, J shed 5 bases, and the junction held 5 bases outside the gene matches. The CDR3 here is CATSPGQGHQPQHF. The CDR3, as DNA: TGTGCCACCAGCCCAGGACAGGGCCATCAGCCCCAGCATTTT.

DNA of the CDR3: TGTGCCAGCTCACCCAGCAGCAGCGGGAGGGCCTATGAGCAGTTCTTC. Protein product: CASSPSSSGRAYEQFF. The gene calls are TRBV18 and TRBJ2-1; 10 positions match TRBD2. Germline V gene lookup returns CDR1 KGHSH and CDR2 LQKENI. CDR3 length equals 16 residues. V gave up 3 bases and J gave up 8 bases; unmatched junction bases: 10.

A note on this clone: This sample also contains other DNA sequences that code for the same CDR3. This chain connects TRBV7-9 to TRBJ1-2; D is uncertain. Trimming left V 3 bases short and J 2 bases short, with 7 bases between. The CDR3 loop spans 13 amino acids. Per the germline V gene, CDR1 is SEHNR and CDR2 is FQNEAQ (reference sequence). The chain's CDR3 is CASSFEGNYGYTF. Written as DNA, the CDR3 is TGTGCCAGCAGCTTCGAGGGCAACTATGGCTACACCTTC.

A remark on this clone: Other nucleotide sequences in the sample specify the same CDR3. The chain links TRBV9 to TRBJ1-4; D ambiguous. Trimming took 3 bases from V and 0 from J, leaving 3 bases between them. The CDR3 consists of 13 residues. The germline gives CDR1 SGDLS, CDR2 YYNGEE. The CDR3 DNA reads TGTGCCAGCAGCGATGCAACTAATGAAAAACTGTTTTTT. Translated: CASSDATNEKLFF.

The chain couples TRBV5-4 to TRBJ2-1; D gene unclear. This CDR3 contains 12 residues. V was shortened by 4 bases and J by 6 bases, with 8 bases between the two germline ends. Germline-derived CDR1 and CDR2 are SGHNT and YYREEE (reference sequence). The CDR3 DNA follows: TGTGCCAGCAGCCTGGGATTCAATGAGCAGTTCTTC. Translation gives CASSLGFNEQFF.

V is TRBV4-1 and J is TRBJ1-2, with D unresolved. Germline V CDR1 and CDR2: MGHRA, YSYEKL. Deletions cut 0 bases from V and 3 bases from J, with 8 bases between. The CDR3 runs 14 residues. The CDR3 DNA sequence: TGCGCCAGCAGCCAAGATTCCAGTCACTATGGCTACACCTTC. Amino acid sequence: CASSQDSSHYGYTF.

Concerning this clone itself: The same CDR3 is also encoded by other DNA sequences in this sample. The chain links TRBV7-2 to TRBJ2-2, with D perhaps given as TRBD1 or TRBD2 (5 bases each). This CDR3 spans 13 amino acids. Trimming stripped 6 bases from V and 2 bases from J, with 7 bases between. Per germline, CDR1 SGHTA and CDR2 FQGNSA. The CDR3 sequence is CASRRGNTGELFF. The CDR3 region has the DNA TGTGCCAGCAGGAGGGGTAACACCGGGGAGCTGTTTTTT.

The V and J genes are TRBV4-1 and TRBJ2-7; the D call may be TRBD1 or TRBD2 (6 bases each). V dropped 0 bases and J dropped 7 bases, with 13 bases sitting between them. Germline assignment: CDR1 MGHRA and CDR2 YSYEKL. The CDR3 runs to 14 residues. CDR3 sequence: CASSQDIRGLEQYF. The CDR3 DNA reads TGCGCCAGCAGCCAAGATATTCGGGGGCTGGAGCAGTACTTC.

Only one count was recorded for this clone. The gene calls are TRBV5-1 and TRBJ2-7; 7 bases match TRBD2. Germline loops: CDR1 SGHRS, CDR2 YFSETQ. Trimming took 2 bases from V and 4 from J; bases not matched to a gene: 6. CDR3 length: 14 amino acids. The DNA of the CDR3 is TGCGCCAGCAGCTTACCGGGAGGAGTGTACGAGCAGTACTTC. Protein sequence: CASSLPGGVYEQYF. Drawing the rest from reference TRBV5-1 and TRBJ2-7, the complete variable domain is KAGVTQTPRYLIKTRGQQVTLSCSPISGHRSVSWYQQTPGQGLQFLFEYFSETQRNKGNFPGRFSGRQFSNSRSEMNVSTLELGDSALYLCASSLPGGVYEQYFGPGTRLTVT.

The chain is built from TRBV27 and TRBJ2-1; D is ambiguous. The germline CDR1 and CDR2 sequences are MNHEY and SMNVEV (reference sequence). The V end lost 8 bases, the J end lost 5 bases, and 10 bases lay between the germline ends. This CDR3 has 12 residues. The CDR3 reads CASADPDNEQFF. The CDR3 DNA is TGTGCCAGCGCGGACCCTGACAATGAGCAGTTCTTC.

The chain joins TRBV7-9 to TRBJ2-7; no clear D gene. This CDR3 region has 13 residues. Germline V gives CDR1 SEHNR, CDR2 FQNEAQ (reference sequence). V lost 4 bases and J 3 bases, leaving 10 bases between the germline ends. CDR3 sequence: CASSYSGYYEQYF. In nucleotides, the CDR3 is TGTGCCAGCAGCTATTCAGGTTACTACGAGCAGTACTTC.

Concerning this clone: Other DNA sequences of this sample code for an identical CDR3. The chain couples TRBV4-3 to TRBJ2-2; D remains unclear. Deletions cut 0 bases from V and 6 bases from J, with 8 bases between. The germline CDR1 and CDR2 sequences are LGHNA and YSLEER. This CDR3 has 14 residues. The CDR3 bases are TGCGCCAGCAGCCAAGATCCAGGCGCCGGGGAGCTGTTTTTT. Translation: CASSQDPGAGELFF.

This chain uses TRBV6-5 with TRBJ1-2; 8 bases are a match to TRBD1. V trimming: 2 bases; J trimming: 4 bases; junction bases outside the gene matches: 6. The CDR3 has 15 residues. In germline, CDR1 is MNHEY, CDR2 SVGAGI. This chain's CDR3 is CASSYGPGGVYGYTF. The DNA of the CDR3 is TGTGCCAGCAGTTACGGTCCAGGGGGCGTCTATGGCTACACCTTC.

This chain links TRBV21-1 with TRBJ2-7; TRBD1, the table's D call, was not compared with the DNA. TRBV21-1 is assigned pseudogene status. The CDR3 covers 13 residues. The CDR3 loop is CASSRAVLYEQYF. Here the CDR3 DNA reads TGTGCCAGCAGCAGGGCTGTCCTCTACGAGCAGTACTTC.

The V gene is TRBV4-3, the J gene TRBJ2-1; 9 bases fit TRBD1. The CDR3 is 14 amino acids. Per the germline V gene, CDR1 is LGHNA and CDR2 is YSLEER. Trimming cost V 4 bases and J 7 bases; bases outside gene matches: 5. The CDR3 region has the DNA TGCGCCAGCAGCCTGCCCGGGACAGGGAATGAGCAGTTCTTC. It specifies CASSLPGTGNEQFF.

V and J are TRBV5-1 and TRBJ2-7; 10 bases line up with TRBD1. Germline values: CDR1 SGHRS, CDR2 YFSETQ. This CDR3 spans 15 amino acids. The junction had 9 bases not matched to a gene; V was cut back by 7 bases and J by 2 bases. In DNA form, the CDR3 reads TGCGCCAGCTTCTGGGGGACAGGGGAGGCCTACGAGCAGTACTTC. Amino acids: CASFWGTGEAYEQYF.

The chain carries TRBV4-2 and TRBJ2-7; 7 nucleotides match TRBD1. The CDR3 totals 16 residues. J gave up 4 bases and V 0 bases, and 9 bases lay outside the gene matches. The germline V gene encodes CDR1 LGHNA and CDR2 YNFKEQ. As DNA, the CDR3 is TGTGCCAGCAGCCAAGAAGAGGGAAGGGGGCATTACGAGCAGTACTTC. It translates to CASSQEEGRGHYEQYF.

The chain combines TRBV12-5 with TRBJ2-3; D gene unclear. This CDR3 is built from 11 residues. The germline V gene has CDR1 LGHNT and CDR2 FRNRAP. The V gene lost 2 bases and the J gene lost 6 bases, with 3 bases spanning the gap. CDR3 sequence: CASGLLDTQYF. CDR3 DNA: TGTGCTAGTGGTTTGTTGGATACGCAGTATTTT. Together with reference TRBV12-5 and TRBJ2-3, the CDR3 gives the full variable domain: DARVTQTPRHKVTEMGQEVTMRCQPILGHNTVFWYRQTMMQGLELLAYFRNRAPLDDSGMPKDRFSAEMPDATLATLKIQPSEPRDSAVYFCASGLLDTQYFGPGTRLTVL.

The chain combines TRBV27 with TRBJ2-1, with TRBD1 as a possible D gene (5 bases). CDR3 length: 13 amino acids. CDR1 is MNHEY, CDR2 SMNVEV, per germline (reference sequence). The germline V and J ends were trimmed by 5 bases and 9 bases, with 14 bases remaining between them. CDR3 amino acids: CASSPDRRGEQFF. In DNA, the CDR3 is TGTGCCAGCAGTCCCGATCGTAGGGGTGAGCAGTTCTTC.